The clone carrying this TCR beta chain was seen many times. Its specificity is not known. It was with unique molecular identifiers that the TCRbeta library was prepared. TCRdb independently ran MiXCR on the PCR reads; one entry per CDR3 protein. Of 250,000 to 300,000 distinct CDR3 sequences listed, around 10% are singletons. The data originate from a study of T-cell reconstitution after alpha-beta-depleted transplantation in children. Findings of the study overall: It was reported that alpha-beta T cells came from several hundred expanded graft clones (about two months after transplant). In some patients, recipient T cells and intrathymic progenitors surviving conditioning explained high day-60 diversity. Newly generated T cells supplied most T-cell counts and diversity one year post-transplant.

There are 14 residues in the CDR3. Germline V gene sequence: CDR1 MDHEN, CDR2 SYDVKM. V lost 4 bases and J 1 base, leaving 11 bases between the germline ends. The source is a boy under two years old with acute myeloid leukemia, due to receive a stem cell transplant. The source material was PBMCs, sampled before TCRalphabeta/CD19-depleted stem cell transplant. The chain is built from TRBV28 and TRBJ2-7; D gene uncertain. This CDR3 reads CASSSAVLSYEQYF. CDR3 DNA: TGTGCCAGCAGTTCCGCGGTCCTTTCCTACGAGCAGTACTTC.